This T cell receptor beta chain is drawn from a study of T cells in Graves' hyperthyroidism and ophthalmopathy. The V and J ends lost 0 bases and 2 bases respectively, with 7 bases between them. Germline CDR1 is MGHRA and CDR2 is YSYEKL. CDR3 length: 14 amino acids. Amplified TCR beta CDR3 regions came from RNA transcripts. An initial round of RT-PCR targeting the TCR CDR3 relied on the HTBI primer set. TCRdb independently ran MiXCR on the multiplex PCR reads; one entry per CDR3 protein. The sample lists fewer than 900,000 distinct CDR3 sequences, around 20% occurring once. The specimen was blood. The chain recombines TRBV4-1 with TRBJ1-2; D gene ambiguous. This receptor was obtained from a woman in her fifties or sixties with Graves' hyperthyroidism that later progressed to Graves' ophthalmopathy. The CDR3 loop is CASSQDWANYGYTF. CDR3 DNA: TGCGCCAGCAGCCAAGATTGGGCGAACTATGGCTACACCTTC.